This T cell receptor (beta chain) was found in a study of blood T cell repertoires in COVID-19 (dated by TCRdb to 2018 to 2020). Concerning the study at large: Collaborator samples came from the United States, Italy and Spain and covered acute and convalescent phases of COVID-19. Where available, HLA class I and class II types were obtained from metadata supplied by the sample provider rather than from assay-based typing. Samples were obtained from the ongoing ImmuneRACE study (first 160 participants) and from 1,254 subjects provided by 6 global collaborators. A freely available public database, intended as a resource for researchers studying the immune response to SARS-CoV-2, is where the repertoires were released. The material from the prospective study consisted of cDNA or gDNA derived from T cells, B-cell-depleted T cells, or PBMCs. The dataset comprised deeply sampled blood TCRbeta repertoires from subjects exposed to, actively infected with, or recovered from COVID-19. The sample metadata nearly always contained a de-identified subject ID, COVID-19 status, age in years and sex. Here is what the overall study found, with its caveats: Clinical and demographic metadata were provided uncurated, with the amount varying by source and participant.

TCRbeta CDR3 regions were amplified from genomic DNA using the immunoSEQ Assay, a bias-controlled multiplex PCR. For the original study's pipeline: Nucleated cell counts per sample were estimated from amplification of reference gene primers within the assay. Sequence reads were collapsed and filtered to measure the absolute abundance of every unique TCRbeta CDR3 rearrangement. For each sample, productive Simpson clonality was calculated as the square root of Simpson's diversity index over productive rearrangements. Entries here come from immuneACCESS through TCRdb and include only in-frame sequences with V and J called. Some clones fail to appear in such tables; in the studies checked, an unresolved V gene covers under half of the shortfall, and the cause of the remainder is unknown. V and J calls and clone size are copied from that table; D and trimming were computed from the DNA. The sample table lists under 300,000 clones, 86% of them with a count of one. Of the sample, about 3% is held by the ten largest clones.

Whole blood was collected in K2EDTA tubes by collaborating institutions according to the institutions' own protocols. For TCRbeta analysis, collaborators shipped samples as frozen whole blood, isolated PBMCs, or DNA extracted from either of those sample types. Taken from cysteine to phenylalanine, the CDR3 has 15 residues. This entry keeps only the CDR3 DNA: 45 bases, framed from base 1. The junction shows trimming of 7 bases on V and 0 bases on J, plus 15 bases between the germline ends. For CDR1 and CDR2, the germline V gene (reference sequence) lists MNHEY and SMNVEV. This clone has a handful of counts. What this receptor recognizes is not known. Base quality data are lacking; no much larger clone is found one base away.

Sequenced input: peripheral blood. The sequence was obtained from a young woman with active or convalescent COVID-19. The rearranged chain carries TRBV27 and TRBJ1-2; no D segment can be confidently identified. The CDR3 has the sequence CASTPRGATNYGYTF. The DNA sequence is as follows: TGTGCCAGCACCCCTCGGGGAGCAACTAACTATGGCTACACCTTC.